The 6 T cell receptor beta chains below were found in one sample sequenced in a study of T cell repertoires in cytomegalovirus infection. These receptors are not linked to any known antigen. One entry per CDR3 protein results from TCRdb running MiXCR on the reads. The data hold about a million distinct CDR3 sequences, with approximately 31% observed a single time. Sequenced material: cultured CD8+ T cells from PBMCs, taken from culture after CMV antigen stimulation. These receptors came from a human donor in good health (CMV status not recorded). Some clones in this sample may be carry-over from other donors' samples.

V is TRBV5-1 and J is TRBJ2-1; no reliable D call. This CDR3 has 13 amino acids. V lost 4 bases, J lost 7 bases, and 12 bases lay in between. Germline CDR1 SGHRS, CDR2 YFSETQ. This chain's CDR3 is CASSPGPENEQFF. For the CDR3, the DNA is TGCGCCAGCAGCCCCGGACCCGAGAATGAGCAGTTCTTC.

This clonotype has a handful of counts. The J gene is TRBJ2-4, the V gene TRBV7-9; 10 nucleotides agree with TRBD2. Germline CDR1 and CDR2: SEHNR and FQNEAQ (reference sequence). The CDR3 contains 17 residues. Trimming removed 4 bases from V and 0 bases from J; junction bases left unmatched: 6. Written as DNA, the CDR3 is TGTGCCAGCAGCTCAGGACTAGCGGTCCTAGCCAAAAACATTCAGTACTTC. Its protein product is CASSSGLAVLAKNIQYF. Drawing the rest from reference TRBV7-9 and TRBJ2-4, the complete variable domain is DTGVSQNPRHKITKRGQNVTFRCDPISEHNRLYWYRQTLGQGPEFLTYFQNEAQLEKSRLLSDRFSAERPKGSFSTLEIQRTEQGDSAMYLCASSSGLAVLAKNIQYFGAGTRLSVL.

The chain uses TRBV5-5 and TRBJ1-2; no firm D call. The CDR3 has 15 amino acids. CDR1 and CDR2 from the germline V gene are SGHKS and YYEKEE (reference sequence). Trimming removed 3 bases at V and 8 bases at J, with 20 bases between. CDR3 DNA: TGTGCCAGCAGCTCCCTGGACCGCATGATCAAGGGCTACACCTTC. Translated, it gives CASSSLDRMIKGYTF.

Only a few counts were recorded for this clonotype. V usage is TRBV20-1 and J usage is TRBJ1-1, with D perhaps matching TRBD1 (5 bases). From germline, CDR1 is DFQATT and CDR2 SNEGSKA (reference sequence). Deletions cut 6 bases from V and 4 bases from J, with 18 bases between. The CDR3 loop spans 14 amino acids. The DNA of the CDR3 is TGCAGTGCCAGGGAGGGAGGGGTCGGCACTGAAGCTTTCTTT. It encodes CSAREGGVGTEAFF.

This clonotype was counted many times. The V call is TRBV10-3, the J call TRBJ2-3; tentative D call: TRBD2 (7 bases). Trimming pared 5 bases from V and 5 bases from J, leaving 20 bases between. Germline CDR1 and CDR2: ENHRY and SYGVKD. This CDR3 is 16 amino acids long. The CDR3 is CAISLPRGGVEDTQYF. The CDR3 DNA is TGTGCCATCAGTCTCCCCAGGGGAGGGGTGGAAGATACGCAGTATTTT.

The CDR3 coding sequence is TGCAGTGCTAGAGTACACAATGAGCAGTTCTTC. It specifies CSARVHNEQFF. The rearrangement joins TRBV20-1 to TRBJ2-1, with D unclear. This CDR3 is 11 amino acids long. The V gene lost 1 base and the J gene lost 5 bases, with 3 bases spanning the gap. Looked up from germline, CDR1 is DFQATT and CDR2 is SNEGSKA (reference sequence).